This T cell receptor (beta chain) is from a study of shared clonotypes between healthy human individuals. At the deep level, the assay was run. When replicate PCRs were run on unsorted PBMC, they used around 290 ng DNA, around 30,000 T cell genomes. As processed by the authors: Junction-only immunoSEQ sequences carried no quality scores, so filtering differed. Profiled with immunoSEQ multiplex PCR; TCRdb holds only in-frame clones, not every one. For V, J and clone size, that table is used; D and trimming come from the DNA. The sample has more than 400,000 clones, around 85% seen once; the top ten hold 10% to 15%. In germline, CDR1 is MGHDK, CDR2 SYGVNS. V was trimmed by 4 bases and J by 3 bases, leaving 16 bases between them. The CDR3 spans 15 residues.

This TCR was recovered from a woman aged 40 to 49 in good health. Some clones in this sample may be carry-over from other donors' samples. This chain joins TRBV25-1 and TRBJ2-7; D is ambiguous. Material for sequencing was PBMCs. This chain's CDR3 is CASSGGRENFYEQYF. The DNA of the CDR3 is TGTGCCAGCAGTGGTGGAAGGGAAAACTTCTACGAGCAGTACTTC.